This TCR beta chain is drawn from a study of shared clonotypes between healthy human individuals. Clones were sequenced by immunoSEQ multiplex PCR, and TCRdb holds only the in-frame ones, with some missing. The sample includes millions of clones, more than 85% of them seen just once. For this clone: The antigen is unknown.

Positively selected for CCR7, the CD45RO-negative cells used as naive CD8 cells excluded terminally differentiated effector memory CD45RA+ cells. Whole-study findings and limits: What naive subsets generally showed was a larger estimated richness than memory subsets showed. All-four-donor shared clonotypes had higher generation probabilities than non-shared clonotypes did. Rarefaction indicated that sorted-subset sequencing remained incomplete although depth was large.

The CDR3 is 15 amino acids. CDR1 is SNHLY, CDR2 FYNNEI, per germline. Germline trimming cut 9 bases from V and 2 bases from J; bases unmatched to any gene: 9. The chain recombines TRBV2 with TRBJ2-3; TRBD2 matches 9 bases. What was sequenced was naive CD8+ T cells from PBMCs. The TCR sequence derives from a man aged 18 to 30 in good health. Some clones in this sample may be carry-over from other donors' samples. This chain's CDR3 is CASGGLAGPTDTQYF. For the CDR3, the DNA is TGTGCCAGTGGGGGGCTAGCGGGACCCACAGATACGCAGTATTTT.